This T cell receptor beta chain was recovered during a study of cytomegalovirus exposure and HLA in healthy donors. Use of 60 Vbeta and 13 Jbeta primers characterized the PCR. TCRdb's table, derived via immunoSEQ multiplex PCR, lists solely in-frame clones and lacks some. Among over 150,000 clones listed, less than 90% were seen once. This sequence originates from a girl less than two years old in good health and CMV-seronegative. The sample taken for sequencing was PBMCs.

CDR3 residues: CASSLYGGYNEQFF. Written as DNA, the CDR3 is TGTGCCAGCAGCTTGTACGGGGGCTACAATGAGCAGTTCTTC. This sequence joins TRBV11-2 and TRBJ2-1, with D possibly matching TRBD2 (6 bases). The CDR3 runs to 14 residues. Germline V CDR1 and CDR2: SGHAT, FQNNGV. V lost 3 bases, J lost 3 bases, and 9 bases lay in between.